The clone carrying this T cell receptor (beta chain) appeared once. The antigen is not known. The data derive from a study of cytomegalovirus exposure and HLA in healthy donors. Study in general: Findings of an earlier analysis included under 140 million unique TCR beta sequences from roughly 180 million T cells. Early release data held tens of millions of unique TCRs from HLA-typed donors. Study observations and caveats: The classifier reportedly diagnosed cytomegalovirus status with high specificity and sensitivity. Previously analyzed data showed that most TCR beta V segments were productive at a frequency of about 90% or about 30%.

The CDR3 is 16 residues long. The V gene end was trimmed by 3 bases and the J gene end by 6 bases; junction bases not matched to a gene: 6. CDR1 and CDR2 (germline): SGHRS, YFSETQ. The PCR employed 60 Vbeta primers together with 13 Jbeta primers. Using immunoSEQ multiplex PCR, the repertoire was profiled, and TCRdb retains in-frame clones only, with some absent. The sample lists about 160,000 clones, 60% to 85% seen once, with around 1.5% in the top ten. The V call is TRBV5-1, the J call TRBJ1-4; 12 bases agree with TRBD1. The sequenced sample consisted of PBMCs. This sequence originates from a woman aged 25 to 45 in good health and CMV-seronegative. CDR3 region: CASSWPGTGGDEKLFF. CDR3 in DNA: TGCGCCAGCAGCTGGCCCGGGACAGGGGGCGATGAAAAACTGTTTTTT.